This is a list of T cell receptor beta chains from one sample in a study of cytomegalovirus exposure and HLA in healthy donors. Using immunoSEQ multiplex PCR, the repertoire was profiled, and TCRdb retains in-frame clones only, with some absent. The profile shows about 97,000 clones, around 72% of them singletons. The specimen sequenced was PBMCs. The receptor source for this set is a man in his forties in good health and CMV-seronegative. Each CDR3 is given with its conserved first and last residue. A D gene is named only where the DNA matches it firmly.

V,D,J,CDR3,DNA
TRBV9,TRBD2,TRBJ2-3,CASSVARDYSTQYF,TGTGCCAGCAGCGTAGCTCGGGACTATTCTACGCAGTATTTT
TRBV6-5,-,TRBJ2-3,CASSYSTDTDTQYF,TGTGCCAGCAGTTACTCGACAGACACAGATACGCAGTATTTT
TRBV7-9,TRBD1,TRBJ2-5,CASSSTDRAETQYF,TGTGCCAGCAGCTCTACGGACAGGGCGGAGACCCAGTACTTC
TRBV4-1,-,TRBJ2-5,CASSQDADRITETQYF,TGCGCCAGCAGCCAAGATGCGGACAGAATCACGGAGACCCAGTACTTC
TRBV7-2,TRBD1,TRBJ1-2,CASSSGQGAYGGYTF,TGTGCCAGCAGCTCGGGACAGGGGGCGTATGGTGGCTACACCTTC
TRBV27,-,TRBJ2-7,CASSFTLEGARVEQYF,TGTGCCAGCAGTTTTACCCTGGAGGGGGCGCGGGTCGAGCAGTACTTC
TRBV28,-,TRBJ1-5,CASSLSGGGAQHF,TGTGCCAGCAGTTTATCGGGGGGAGGGGCCCAGCATTTT
TRBV28,-,TRBJ2-5,CASSLRTTKYF,TGTGCCAGCAGTTTAAGAACGACAAAGTACTTC
TRBV27,-,TRBJ1-1,CASRSRHTEAFF,TGTGCCAGCAGGAGTCGCCACACTGAAGCTTTCTTT
TRBV6-5,TRBD1,TRBJ1-5,CASGRGRVGWPQHF,TGTGCCAGCGGCAGGGGGCGGGTAGGGTGGCCCCAGCATTTT
TRBV4-3,-,TRBJ2-7,CASSQEQGTNYEQYF,TGCGCCAGCAGCCAAGAGCAGGGAACCAACTACGAGCAGTACTTC
TRBV14,TRBD1,TRBJ1-1,CASSQPTYRTGQNTEAFF,TGTGCCAGCAGCCAACCAACTTATCGGACAGGGCAGAACACTGAAGCTTTCTTT
TRBV28,-,TRBJ1-1,CASVVGGDSTEAFF,TGTGCCAGCGTGGTTGGGGGGGACTCGACTGAAGCTTTCTTT
TRBV2,-,TRBJ2-5,CASTYTPGGMETQYF,TGTGCCAGCACCTACACACCGGGGGGCATGGAGACCCAGTACTTC
TRBV18,-,TRBJ2-5,CASSPPGAKQETQYF,TGTGCCAGCTCACCACCGGGGGCCAAGCAAGAGACCCAGTACTTC
TRBV6-1,-,TRBJ1-3,CASRPYRAGNTIYF,TGTGCCAGCAGGCCGTACAGGGCAGGAAACACCATATATTTT